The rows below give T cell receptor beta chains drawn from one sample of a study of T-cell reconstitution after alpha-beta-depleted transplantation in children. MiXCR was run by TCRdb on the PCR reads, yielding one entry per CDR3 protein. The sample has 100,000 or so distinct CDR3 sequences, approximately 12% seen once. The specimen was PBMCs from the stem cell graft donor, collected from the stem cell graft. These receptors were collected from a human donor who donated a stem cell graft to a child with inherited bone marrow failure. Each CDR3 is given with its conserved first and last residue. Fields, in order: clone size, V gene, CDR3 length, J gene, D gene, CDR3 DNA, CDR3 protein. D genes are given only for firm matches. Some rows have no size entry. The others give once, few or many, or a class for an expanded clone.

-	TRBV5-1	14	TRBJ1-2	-	TGCGCCAGCAGCTTGGGAGTGGGCAGGGACGGCTACACCTTC	CASSLGVGRDGYTF
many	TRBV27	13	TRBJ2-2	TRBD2	TGTGCCAGCAGTCCCCGGGGGGCCGGGGAGCTGTTTTTT	CASSPRGAGELFF
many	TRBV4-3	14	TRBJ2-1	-	TGCGCCAGCAGCCAAGAAGGCGGCTACAATGAGCAGTTCTTC	CASSQEGGYNEQFF
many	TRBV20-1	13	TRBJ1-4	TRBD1	TGCAGTGCTAGTACAGGGGACCCAGAAAAACTGTTTTTT	CSASTGDPEKLFF
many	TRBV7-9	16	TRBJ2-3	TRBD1	TGTGCCAGCAGCATGACAGGGGACATCGGGTCCGCAACGCAGTATTTT	CASSMTGDIGSATQYF
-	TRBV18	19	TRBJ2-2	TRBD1	TGTGCCAGCTCCCCGCTGACAGGGAGCCGAGTTCCGAACACCGGGGAGCTGTTTTTT	CASSPLTGSRVPNTGELFF
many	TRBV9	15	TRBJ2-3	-	TGTGCCAGCAGCGTAGGGCCGGGGAGCACAGATACGCAGTATTTT	CASSVGPGSTDTQYF
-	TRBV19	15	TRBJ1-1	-	TGTGCCAGTAGTATAGTGCCAGGGTGGGGCACTGAAGCTTTCTTT	CASSIVPGWGTEAFF
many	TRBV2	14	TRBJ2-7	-	TGTGCCAGCAGTGAAGCGGGAGAGGTCTACGAGCAGTACTTC	CASSEAGEVYEQYF
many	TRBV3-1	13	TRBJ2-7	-	TGTGCCAGCAGCTCTGGACTTACCTACGAGCAGTACTTC	CASSSGLTYEQYF
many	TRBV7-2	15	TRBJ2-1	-	TGTGCCAGCAGCTTAGCGCATCGGGGATACAATGAGCAGTTCTTC	CASSLAHRGYNEQFF
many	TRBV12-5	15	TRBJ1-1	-	TGTGCTAGTGGTTTGGTACCCGGGGAGAACACTGAAGCTTTCTTT	CASGLVPGENTEAFF
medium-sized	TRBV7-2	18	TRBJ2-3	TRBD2	TGTGCCAGCAGCTTCAGCTCCACGAGCGGGGGGGCCACAGATACGCAGTATTTT	CASSFSSTSGGATDTQYF
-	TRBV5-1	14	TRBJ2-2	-	TGCGCCAGCAAAGGAGACGCGAACACCGGGGAGCTGTTTTTT	CASKGDANTGELFF
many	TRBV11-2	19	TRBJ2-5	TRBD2	TGTGCCAGCAGCCTCCCGTTTGGCGGGGGGGCCCTTACAGGAGAGACCCAGTACTTC	CASSLPFGGGALTGETQYF
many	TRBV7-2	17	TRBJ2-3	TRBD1	TGTGCCAGCAGCTTAGCCCGGTCAGGGGGCGTCTCAGATACGCAGTATTTT	CASSLARSGGVSDTQYF
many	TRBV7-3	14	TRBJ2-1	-	TGTGCCAGCTCTTTTGGGGGCGGAGACAATGAGCAGTTCTTC	CASSFGGGDNEQFF